Sequencing of this T cell receptor (beta chain) was carried out in a study of cytomegalovirus exposure and HLA in healthy donors. The junction had 6 bases not matched to a gene; V was cut back by 8 bases and J by 2 bases. This CDR3 is 14 amino acids long. From germline, CDR1 is SNHLY and CDR2 FYNNEI. Among the donors, all were healthy bone marrow donors. Both 60 Vbeta primers and 13 Jbeta primers went into the PCR. The protocol was immunoSEQ multiplex PCR, while the TCRdb copy is restricted to in-frame clones and leaves out a portion. This sample yields more than 150,000 clones, of which over 70% are seen a single time; over 1.1% belongs to the top ten.

This clonotype originated in a young man in good health and CMV-seronegative. Sequences were obtained from PBMCs. The V call is TRBV2, the J call TRBJ1-3; TRBD1 agrees at 7 bases. The CDR3: CASCYRGTGNTIYF. CDR3 DNA: TGTGCCAGCTGCTACAGGGGAACTGGAAACACCATATATTTT.